Listed below are T cell receptor beta chains from one sample, sequenced in a study of blood T cell repertoires in COVID-19. TCRdb's table, derived via immunoSEQ multiplex PCR, lists solely in-frame clones and lacks some. Of about 89,000 clones listed, about 90% are singletons. Sequenced material: peripheral blood. The receptors were sampled from a male donor with acute or convalescent COVID-19. CDR3s include the opening cysteine and the closing phenylalanine or tryptophan. A D gene is named only where the DNA matches it firmly. For some rows the clone size is stated as once, few or many, or as a class when expanded; others skip it.

len: 13; abundance: NA; v_gene: TRBV2; j_gene: TRBJ1-5; d_gene: NA; CDR3nt: TGTGCCAGCAGACAGGGTGGCAATCAGCCCCAGCATTTT; CDR3aa: CASRQGGNQPQHF
len: 14; abundance: NA; v_gene: TRBV30; j_gene: TRBJ1-6; d_gene: NA; CDR3nt: TGTGCCTGGGAGCGGGAGGGTGTGTATTCACCCCTCCACTTT; CDR3aa: CAWEREGVYSPLHF
len: 14; abundance: NA; v_gene: TRBV5-8; j_gene: TRBJ1-1; d_gene: NA; CDR3nt: TGTGCCAGCATAAACGGGGAGGGAGCCTCGGTAGCTTTCTTT; CDR3aa: CASINGEGASVAFF
len: 15; abundance: NA; v_gene: TRBV5-5; j_gene: TRBJ2-2; d_gene: NA; CDR3nt: TGTGCCAGCACCCCGGGGGAGTCAAAGGCCGGGGAGCTGTTTTTT; CDR3aa: CASTPGESKAGELFF
len: 19; abundance: NA; v_gene: TRBV18; j_gene: TRBJ1-1; d_gene: TRBD1; CDR3nt: TGTGCCAGCTCACCAGTTTTAGGCAGGGGGCCCCTGGGGGGCACTGAAGCTTTCTTT; CDR3aa: CASSPVLGRGPLGGTEAFF
len: 15; abundance: NA; v_gene: TRBV18; j_gene: TRBJ2-3; d_gene: NA; CDR3nt: TGTGCCAGCTCCCCGTTGGGCAGATCCACAGATACGCAGTATTTT; CDR3aa: CASSPLGRSTDTQYF
len: 16; abundance: NA; v_gene: TRBV4-2; j_gene: TRBJ2-1; d_gene: TRBD2; CDR3nt: TGTGCCAGCAGCCAAGGGGGGACTAGCGGGCAGCCTGAGCAGTTCTTC; CDR3aa: CASSQGGTSGQPEQFF
len: 13; abundance: once; v_gene: TRBV6-5; j_gene: TRBJ1-5; d_gene: NA; CDR3nt: TGTGCCAGCAATGGGGGCCGCAATCAGCCCCAGCATTTT; CDR3aa: CASNGGRNQPQHF
len: 12; abundance: NA; v_gene: TRBV28; j_gene: TRBJ1-3; d_gene: NA; CDR3nt: TGTGCCAGCACGGCAGGGCCCGGGACCATATATTTT; CDR3aa: CASTAGPGTIYF
len: 16; abundance: NA; v_gene: TRBV6-4; j_gene: TRBJ2-3; d_gene: TRBD2; CDR3nt: TGTGCCACCCCCGGGCCCTCGGGGGGGCCGGGGGGGACGCAGTATTTT; CDR3aa: CATPGPSGGPGGTQYF
len: 15; abundance: NA; v_gene: TRBV11-2; j_gene: TRBJ1-4; d_gene: TRBD1; CDR3nt: TGTGCCAGCAGCTCCGGGACAGGGGGCAATGAAAAACTGTTTTTT; CDR3aa: CASSSGTGGNEKLFF
len: 14; abundance: NA; v_gene: TRBV28; j_gene: TRBJ2-3; d_gene: NA; CDR3nt: TGTGCCAGCAGTTCGGGGGGCAGCACAGATACGCAGTATTTT; CDR3aa: CASSSGGSTDTQYF
len: 15; abundance: NA; v_gene: TRBV5-6; j_gene: TRBJ2-3; d_gene: TRBD1; CDR3nt: TGTGCCAGCAGCGGGACAGGGGTTTTATCAGATACGCAGTATTTT; CDR3aa: CASSGTGVLSDTQYF
len: 14; abundance: NA; v_gene: TRBV13; j_gene: TRBJ1-1; d_gene: TRBD1; CDR3nt: TGTGCCAGCAGCTTCGGACAGGATGACACTGAAGCTTTCTTT; CDR3aa: CASSFGQDDTEAFF
len: 14; abundance: NA; v_gene: TRBV2; j_gene: TRBJ2-3; d_gene: NA; CDR3nt: TGTGCCAGCAAAGCGGGGACAAGCACAGATACGCAGTATTTT; CDR3aa: CASKAGTSTDTQYF
len: 13; abundance: NA; v_gene: TRBV19; j_gene: TRBJ2-7; d_gene: TRBD2; CDR3nt: TGTGCCAGTAGTATTGGACTAGCATTAGAGCAGTACTTC; CDR3aa: CASSIGLALEQYF
len: 14; abundance: once; v_gene: TRBV28; j_gene: TRBJ1-2; d_gene: NA; CDR3nt: TGTGCCAGCAGTCGCCCCTATCTCACCTATGGCTACACCTTC; CDR3aa: CASSRPYLTYGYTF
len: 15; abundance: once; v_gene: TRBV9; j_gene: TRBJ2-2; d_gene: NA; CDR3nt: TGTGCCAGCAGCGTTGTGGGGGGGCCTACCGGGGAGCTGTTTTTT; CDR3aa: CASSVVGGPTGELFF
len: 18; abundance: NA; v_gene: TRBV5-1; j_gene: TRBJ2-3; d_gene: TRBD2; CDR3nt: TGCGCCAGCAGCTTGTCAAGCGGGGGGGCCTCCCCCGGAGATACGCAGTATTTT; CDR3aa: CASSLSSGGASPGDTQYF
len: 15; abundance: NA; v_gene: TRBV5-1; j_gene: TRBJ1-4; d_gene: TRBD1; CDR3nt: TGCGCCAGCAGCTTGGGACAGGGGCGAGGTGAAAAACTGTTTTTT; CDR3aa: CASSLGQGRGEKLFF
len: 14; abundance: NA; v_gene: TRBV6-5; j_gene: TRBJ1-4; d_gene: TRBD1; CDR3nt: TGTGCCAGCAGTTCGACAGGGGACCGGGAAAAACTGTTTTTT; CDR3aa: CASSSTGDREKLFF
len: 14; abundance: once; v_gene: TRBV3-1/TRBV3-2; j_gene: TRBJ1-1; d_gene: NA; CDR3nt: TGTGCCAGCAGCCAAGATGCCAGGAACACTGAAGCTTTCTTT; CDR3aa: CASSQDARNTEAFF
len: 15; abundance: NA; v_gene: TRBV9; j_gene: TRBJ1-3; d_gene: TRBD1; CDR3nt: TGTGCCAGCAGCGCAGACAGGGGGGAAGGAGACACCATATATTTT; CDR3aa: CASSADRGEGDTIYF
len: 13; abundance: NA; v_gene: TRBV12-3/TRBV12-4; j_gene: TRBJ2-5; d_gene: NA; CDR3nt: TGTGCCAGCAGTTCTACTAACCAAGAGACCCAGTACTTC; CDR3aa: CASSSTNQETQYF
len: 15; abundance: NA; v_gene: TRBV5-6; j_gene: TRBJ2-5; d_gene: TRBD1; CDR3nt: TGTGCCAGCAGCTTGGGGACAGGGGTCCAAGAGACCCAGTACTTC; CDR3aa: CASSLGTGVQETQYF
len: 15; abundance: NA; v_gene: TRBV20-1; j_gene: TRBJ2-5; d_gene: TRBD2; CDR3nt: TGCAGTGCTAGTAGTCTAGCGGGGGGGCGGGAGACCCAGTACTTC; CDR3aa: CSASSLAGGRETQYF
len: 16; abundance: NA; v_gene: TRBV28; j_gene: TRBJ1-3; d_gene: NA; CDR3nt: TGTGCCAGCAGTTCCCGGGACACCCTCTCTGGAAACACCATATATTTT; CDR3aa: CASSSRDTLSGNTIYF
len: 16; abundance: NA; v_gene: TRBV7-6; j_gene: TRBJ1-3; d_gene: NA; CDR3nt: TGTGCCAGCAGCTTAGAACAGCCCCACTCTGGAAACACCATATATTTT; CDR3aa: CASSLEQPHSGNTIYF
len: 14; abundance: few; v_gene: TRBV7-9; j_gene: TRBJ1-4; d_gene: NA; CDR3nt: TGTGCCAGCAGCTTAGGTACAGGCCTGGGAAAACTGTTTTTT; CDR3aa: CASSLGTGLGKLFF
len: 15; abundance: NA; v_gene: TRBV28; j_gene: TRBJ2-1; d_gene: NA; CDR3nt: TGTGCCAGCAGGCCGAGCCGGCCTGGCGGCAATGAGCAGTTCTTC; CDR3aa: CASRPSRPGGNEQFF
len: 17; abundance: once; v_gene: TRBV29-1; j_gene: TRBJ2-1; d_gene: NA; CDR3nt: TGCAGCGTCCAACCGATAGGGGCAGGGATGACCTACAATGAGCAGTTCTTC; CDR3aa: CSVQPIGAGMTYNEQFF